A single sample is the source of the 23 T cell receptor beta chains below, sequenced in a study of blood T cell repertoires in COVID-19. The assay was immunoSEQ multiplex PCR, and TCRdb's table has in-frame clones only and misses some. Among some 69,000 clones listed, around 80% were seen once. Material: peripheral blood. These receptor sequences come from an elderly man with active or convalescent COVID-19.

The V and J genes are TRBV2 and TRBJ2-2, with TRBD1 matching 9 bases. Germline V gives CDR1 SNHLY, CDR2 FYNNEI. J was trimmed by 3 bases and V by 4 bases; bases with no gene match: 6. CDR3 size: 16 residues. The CDR3 here is CASSGTGGMYTGELFF. CDR3 sequence (DNA): TGTGCCAGCAGTGGCACAGGGGGCATGTACACCGGGGAGCTGTTTTTT.

A single count supports this clone. The chain recombines TRBV3-1 (or the pseudogene TRBV3-2) with TRBJ2-3, with 7 bases lining up with TRBD2. Germline values: CDR1 LGHDT, CDR2 YNNKEL (reference sequence). With 4 bases clipped from V and 1 base from J, the junction kept 5 bases outside the gene matches. The CDR3 totals 15 residues. The CDR3 spells CASSLRGERTDTQYF. For the CDR3, the DNA is TGTGCCAGCAGCCTACGGGGGGAACGCACAGATACGCAGTATTTT.

The rearrangement joins TRBV28 to TRBJ2-7, with 11 positions matching TRBD2. The ends lost 5 bases at V and 1 base at J; junction bases unmatched: 16. Germline assignment: CDR1 MDHEN and CDR2 SYDVKM. The CDR3 extends over 19 amino acids. The CDR3 nucleotides are TGTGCCAGCAGTGGTTTCGCTGAAACTAGCGGGAGCTTGTCCTACGAGCAGTACTTC. Protein product: CASSGFAETSGSLSYEQYF.

This clone was found a few times. The rearrangement joins TRBV15 to TRBJ1-6; 9 bases fit TRBD1. Germline CDR1 reads LNHNV; CDR2 reads YYDKDF (reference sequence). J gave up 9 bases and V 6 bases, and 9 bases lay outside the gene matches. CDR3 length equals 15 residues. The CDR3 loop is CATSREGQGFSPLHF. The CDR3 coding sequence is TGTGCCACCAGTCGAGAGGGACAGGGTTTTTCACCCCTCCACTTT.

This chain uses TRBV25-1 with TRBJ2-5; 8 bases line up with TRBD1. Germline CDR1 reads MGHDK; CDR2 reads SYGVNS. After removal of 11 bases from V and 5 bases from J, the junction contained 13 bases not matched to a gene. The CDR3 has 14 amino acids. CDR3 protein: CAGGNRGAHETQYF. CDR3 bases: TGTGCCGGGGGAAACAGGGGGGCCCACGAGACCCAGTACTTC.

This chain joins TRBV10-2 and TRBJ1-4; TRBD1 might be the D (6 bases). Trimming left V 3 bases short and J 4 bases short, with 12 bases between. The CDR3 sequence is 15 residues long. Germline V gene data show CDR1 as WSHSY and CDR2 as SAAADI. This CDR3 is CASSERGRGNEKLFF. The CDR3, as DNA: TGCGCCAGCAGTGAAAGGGGCAGGGGTAATGAAAAACTGTTTTTT.

The chain links TRBV6-2 or TRBV6-3 to TRBJ1-4; 7 nucleotides align to TRBD1. The CDR3 totals 17 residues. From germline, CDR1 is MNHEY and CDR2 SVGEGT. Trimming took 2 bases from V and 0 from J; bases not matched to a gene: 6. The DNA of the CDR3 is TGTGCCAGCAGTTACCCGGGACAGATATCAACTAATGAAAAACTGTTTTTT. Amino acids: CASSYPGQISTNEKLFF.

The rearrangement links TRBV7-9 to TRBJ1-4; D is undetermined. The length of the CDR3 is 17 residues. From germline, CDR1 is SEHNR and CDR2 FQNEAQ (reference sequence). Trimming took 3 bases from V and 1 from J, leaving 15 bases between them. The CDR3 is CASSFRGPTGTNEKLFF. The CDR3 nucleotides are TGTGCCAGCAGCTTTAGAGGGCCAACCGGAACTAATGAAAAACTGTTTTTT.

The chain's CDR3 is CASGLVRTSTETQYF. The CDR3 DNA follows: TGTGCTAGTGGCCTCGTAAGGACTAGCACTGAGACCCAGTACTTC. This rearrangement joins TRBV12-5 to TRBJ2-5; 8 bases are shared with TRBD2. Germline-derived CDR1 and CDR2 are LGHNT and FRNRAP. V lost 6 bases to trimming and J lost 5 bases; unmatched junction nucleotides: 11. This CDR3 has 15 residues.

The chain has TRBV7-2 and TRBJ1-3; maybe TRBD1 (5 bases). In germline, CDR1 is SGHTA, CDR2 FQGNSA. The V gene lost 2 bases and the J gene lost 2 bases, with 10 bases spanning the gap. The CDR3 totals 15 residues. CDR3: CASSLRPGTGNTIYF. The CDR3 DNA reads TGTGCCAGCAGCTTAAGGCCAGGGACTGGAAACACCATATATTTT.

The V call is TRBV7-2, the J call TRBJ2-1; possible D gene TRBD2, 5 bases. This CDR3 is built from 13 residues. CDR1 is SGHTA, CDR2 FQGNSA, per germline. V was pared by 3 bases and J by 9 bases, with 12 bases between. The CDR3 DNA follows: TGTGCCAGCAGCTTCCGAGGGTTCGGTGAGCAGTTCTTC. Translating it yields CASSFRGFGEQFF.

This chain's CDR3 is CASRGQYGYTF. In DNA form, the CDR3 reads TGTGCCAGCAGGGGACAGTATGGCTACACCTTC. The chain uses TRBV6-5 and TRBJ1-2; 7 bases fit TRBD1. Germline-derived CDR1 and CDR2 are MNHEY and SVGAGI. Unmatched junction bases numbered 0, after V lost 6 bases and J lost 5 bases. The CDR3 runs to 11 residues.

The chain links TRBV19 to TRBJ1-2; D is uncertain. V was trimmed by 4 bases and J by 3 bases, leaving 9 bases between them. The CDR3 is 13 residues long. Germline values: CDR1 LNHDA, CDR2 SQIVND (reference sequence). As DNA, the CDR3 is TGTGCCAGTAGTAGGGCCTGGGACTATGGCTACACCTTC. Its translation is CASSRAWDYGYTF.

The chain uses TRBV19 and TRBJ1-2; D is perhaps TRBD1 (6 bases). The CDR3 contains 14 residues. CDR1 is LNHDA, CDR2 SQIVND, per germline (reference sequence). The V end was cut by 7 bases, the J end by 2 bases, with 14 bases between. CDR3 region: CASKKQGVNYGYTF. DNA of the CDR3: TGTGCCAGTAAAAAACAGGGAGTAAACTATGGCTACACCTTC.

The rearrangement joins TRBV30 to TRBJ2-2, with a tentative D call TRBD2 (5 bases). V shed 2 bases and J shed 7 bases, with 14 bases lying between them. From germline, CDR1 is GTSNPN and CDR2 SVGIG (reference sequence). The CDR3 length is 14 residues. In DNA form, the CDR3 reads TGTGCCTGGAGTCCCCTCCGGGGAGTCGGGGAGCTGTTTTTT. The encoded protein is CAWSPLRGVGELFF.

The chain is built from TRBV7-8 and TRBJ1-5, with D possibly being TRBD1 (6 bases). The V gene's germline CDR1 is SGHVS and CDR2 FQNEAQ. CDR3 length equals 17 residues. Trimming removed 1 base from V and 7 bases from J, with 20 bases in between. The CDR3 coding sequence is TGTGCCAGCAGCTTAGGGGTTGGCGCAGGGGCCAGACAGCCCCAGCATTTT. Translating gives CASSLGVGAGARQPQHF.

The chain couples TRBV9 to TRBJ2-7; D may be TRBD1 (5 bases). Germline values: CDR1 SGDLS, CDR2 YYNGEE. This CDR3 contains 13 residues. With 3 bases removed from V and 2 bases from J, the gap between germline ends came to 9 bases. This CDR3 reads CASSGNRTYEQYF. In DNA form, the CDR3 reads TGTGCCAGCAGCGGAAACAGGACCTACGAGCAGTACTTC.

This clone came up a few times. The chain has TRBV2 and TRBJ2-3, with 7 positions matching TRBD2. After removal of 4 bases from V and 9 bases from J, the junction contained 7 bases not matched to a gene. The germline V gene encodes CDR1 SNHLY and CDR2 FYNNEI. The CDR3 sequence is 13 residues long. The CDR3 DNA reads TGTGCCAGCAGTGGGGCGGGGGAGGTGACGCAGTATTTT. Translation gives CASSGAGEVTQYF.

The chain is built from TRBV7-6 and TRBJ1-5; D call uncertain. The V end lost 1 base, the J end lost 2 bases, and 18 bases lay between the germline ends. The germline gives CDR1 SGHVS, CDR2 FNYEAQ. The CDR3 has 18 amino acids. The CDR3 bases are TGTGCCAGCAGCTTAGGTCCGGGAGGGCGCCGAGGCAATCAGCCCCAGCATTTT. This translates into CASSLGPGGRRGNQPQHF.

This chain links TRBV28 with TRBJ1-4, with a weak D call TRBD1 (5 bases). V was cut by 6 bases and J by 7 bases, with 12 bases left in between. This CDR3 region has 13 residues. In germline, CDR1 is MDHEN, CDR2 SYDVKM. The CDR3 DNA reads as TGTGCCAGCAGGGGGCCGGTGGGTGAAAAACTGTTTTTT. It translates to CASRGPVGEKLFF.

V gene TRBV5-1 combines with J gene TRBJ2-7; 9 nucleotides match TRBD1. The germline V gene encodes CDR1 SGHRS and CDR2 YFSETQ. The CDR3 is 17 amino acids. V gave up 2 bases and J gave up 3 bases; unmatched junction bases: 12. The CDR3 DNA sequence: TGCGCCAGCAGCTTATATCCGGGACAGGGACGGAGCTACGAGCAGTACTTC. It encodes CASSLYPGQGRSYEQYF.

The gene calls are TRBV5-1 and TRBJ2-2; tentatively, D is TRBD1 (5 bases). V lost 1 base, J lost 3 bases, and 10 bases lay in between. CDR1 and CDR2 from the germline V gene are SGHRS and YFSETQ. This CDR3 is 15 amino acids long. The CDR3 DNA sequence: TGCGCCAGCAGCTTGTGGCAGGGCCACACCGGGGAGCTGTTTTTT. It encodes CASSLWQGHTGELFF.

This clone showed up just a few times. The rearrangement uses TRBV3-1 (or the pseudogene TRBV3-2) and TRBJ2-6; D is perhaps TRBD1 (6 bases). There are 18 residues in the CDR3. Germline V gene data show CDR1 as LGHDT and CDR2 as YNNKEL (reference sequence). Trimming took 4 bases from V and 0 from J, leaving 16 bases between them. CDR3 sequence (DNA): TGTGCCAGCAGCCGAGAGCGTACAGGGTTCTCTGGGGCCAACGTCCTGACTTTC. It translates to CASSRERTGFSGANVLTF.